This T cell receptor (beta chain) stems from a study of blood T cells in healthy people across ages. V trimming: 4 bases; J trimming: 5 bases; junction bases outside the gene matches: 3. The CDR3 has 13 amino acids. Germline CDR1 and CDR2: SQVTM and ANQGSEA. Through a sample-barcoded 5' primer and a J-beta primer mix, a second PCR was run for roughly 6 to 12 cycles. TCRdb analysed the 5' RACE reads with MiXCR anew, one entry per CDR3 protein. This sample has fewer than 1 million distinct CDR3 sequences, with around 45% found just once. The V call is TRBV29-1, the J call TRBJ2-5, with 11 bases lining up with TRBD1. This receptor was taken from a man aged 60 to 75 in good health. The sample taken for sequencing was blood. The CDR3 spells CSVGTGGLETQYF. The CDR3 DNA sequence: TGCAGCGTTGGGACAGGGGGCCTTGAGACCCAGTACTTC.